Listed below are T cell receptor beta chains from one sample, sequenced in a study of shared clonotypes between healthy human individuals. Only in-frame clones appear in the TCRdb table, and some are missing; sequencing was by immunoSEQ multiplex PCR. The sample records about 1 million clones, about 74% being singletons. Sample: memory CD4+ T cells sorted from blood. These TCRs come from a man between 18 and 35 years old in good health. CDR3s include the opening cysteine and the closing phenylalanine or tryptophan. D genes are given only for firm matches. Size tells how often a clone was seen (once, few, many) or the class of an expanded clone, and some rows leave it out.

>TRBV6-1|.|TRBJ1-2|.
TGTGCCAGCAGTGACCTACAGGGCTTAATCTATGGCTACACCTTC
CASSDLQGLIYGYTF
>TRBV19|.|TRBJ2-2|.
TGTGCCAGTAGCTCCTGGCTAGCGAAAGTAGGGGGGGAGCTGTTTTTT
CASSSWLAKVGGELFF
>TRBV30|.|TRBJ2-7|TRBD2
TGTGCCTGGAGTGTCTCTAGCGGTCCCTACGAGCAGTACTTC
CAWSVSSGPYEQYF
>TRBV2|.|TRBJ1-4|TRBD1
TGTGCCAGCAGCAACCCGGGACAGGGTTATGAAAAACTGTTTTTT
CASSNPGQGYEKLFF
>TRBV10-1|few|TRBJ1-4|TRBD1
TGCGCCAGCAGTGACGAGGGTCCAGGGGGAAAACTGTTTTTT
CASSDEGPGGKLFF
>TRBV19|.|TRBJ1-3|TRBD1
TGTGCCAGTAGTCCCCAGGGGGCCGGTGGAAACACCATATATTTT
CASSPQGAGGNTIYF
>TRBV4-3|.|TRBJ1-2|TRBD1
TGCGCCAGCAGCCAAGAAGATAGACAGGGATATGGCTACACCTTC
CASSQEDRQGYGYTF
>TRBV6-1|.|TRBJ2-1|.
TGTGCCAGCAGTGAACAGGGTTATGAGCAGTTCTTC
CASSEQGYEQFF
>TRBV10-2|.|TRBJ1-2|.
TGCGCCAGCAGTGCGGAGGGTCAGCGCTATGGCTACACCTTC
CASSAEGQRYGYTF
>TRBV18|.|TRBJ1-3|.
TGTGCCAGCTCACCACTAGCAACCTCTGGAAACACCATATATTTT
CASSPLATSGNTIYF
>TRBV7-2|.|TRBJ2-2|TRBD1
TGTGCCAGCAGAGGACAGGTGAACACCGGGGAGCTGTTTTTT
CASRGQVNTGELFF
>TRBV7-4|many|TRBJ2-5|.
TGTGCCAGGGATGACAAGGACCAAGAGACCCAGTACTTC
CARDDKDQETQYF
>TRBV4-2|.|TRBJ2-7|.
TGTGCCAGCAGCCAAGTGGACTTTTCCTACGAGCAGTACTTC
CASSQVDFSYEQYF
>TRBV25-1|.|TRBJ2-7|.
TGTGCCAGCAGTCAACCCGGGGTCAGGTTTTCCCACGAGCAGTACTTC
CASSQPGVRFSHEQYF
>TRBV18|.|TRBJ1-3|.
TGTGCCAGCTCACCGACAGACTCTGGAAACACCATATATTTT
CASSPTDSGNTIYF
>TRBV28|.|TRBJ1-2|.
TGTGCCAGCGGGGCAGGGGATCTCGGGGGCTATGGCTACACCTTC
CASGAGDLGGYGYTF
>TRBV2|.|TRBJ2-1|TRBD2
TGTGCCAGCAGTGAAGAGGCGGGGGGAGGGTACAATGAGCAGTTCTTC
CASSEEAGGGYNEQFF
>TRBV18|.|TRBJ2-7|.
TGTGCCAGCTCACCACCGGCTGGGAACAGGGTGGGAGAGCAGTACTTC
CASSPPAGNRVGEQYF
>TRBV18|.|TRBJ1-6|.
TGTGCCAGCTCACCGTATCAGGCTGAGCCCCTCCACTTT
CASSPYQAEPLHF
>TRBV18|.|TRBJ2-5|TRBD1
TGTGCCAGCTCACCCTTACAGGGGTCAACGGAGACCCAGTACTTC
CASSPLQGSTETQYF
>TRBV5-1|.|TRBJ2-7|.
TGCGCCAGCAGGACAGCAAGCGACGAGCAGTACTTC
CASRTASDEQYF
>TRBV6-5|.|TRBJ2-7|TRBD2
TGTGCCAGCAGTTATTCCGGGACTAGCGGGAACGAGCAGTACTTC
CASSYSGTSGNEQYF
>TRBV27|few|TRBJ2-5|TRBD2
TGTGCCAGCAGTTCCTTGGGACTAGCAGAAGAGACCCAGTACTTC
CASSSLGLAEETQYF
>TRBV21-1|once|TRBJ1-2|.
TGTGCCAGCAGCACCCGGGACAGGGGAGGGGTTGGGTATGGCTACACCTTC
CASSTRDRGGVGYGYTF
>TRBV30|.|TRBJ1-2|.
TGTGCCTGGCAACCCCGAGCAGGCCTGAACTATGGCTACACCTTC
CAWQPRAGLNYGYTF
>TRBV15|.|TRBJ1-1|TRBD1
TGTGCCACCAGCAGAGATTACGGGACAGGGCCCACTGAAGCTTTCTTT
CATSRDYGTGPTEAFF
>TRBV11-2|.|TRBJ2-7|TRBD1
TGTGCCAGCAGCTTCGGGACAGTGGGCGAGCAGTACTTC
CASSFGTVGEQYF
>TRBV6-5|.|TRBJ2-7|TRBD2
TGTGCCAGCAGTTCTAGCGGGGCCTCCTACGAGCAGTACTTC
CASSSSGASYEQYF
>TRBV6-1|.|TRBJ1-3|TRBD1
TGTGCCAGCAGTGACGGAGGACAGGCCTTCTCTGGAAACACCATATATTTT
CASSDGGQAFSGNTIYF
>TRBV6-5|.|TRBJ2-2|.
TGTGCCAGCAGTCCCAGAGGGAACACCGGGGAGCTGTTTTTT
CASSPRGNTGELFF
>TRBV7-2|.|TRBJ2-7|.
TGTGCCAGCAGCTTTAAGCCGGGGGCGTACGAGCAGTACTTC
CASSFKPGAYEQYF
>TRBV30|.|TRBJ1-5|.
TGTGCCTGGAGTAGCGGGACCCTAGATCAGCCCCAGCATTTT
CAWSSGTLDQPQHF
>TRBV4-1|.|TRBJ1-2|.
TGCGCCAGCAGCCAAGATTCATTAAGGGATTTTAACTATGGCTACACCTTC
CASSQDSLRDFNYGYTF
>TRBV7-3|.|TRBJ1-4|.
TGTGCCAGCAGCTTAGCAGGTTCCCGTGAAAAACTGTTTTTT
CASSLAGSREKLFF
>TRBV7-7|.|TRBJ2-7|.
TGTGCTAGCAGCGAACAATGGGGTTCCTACGAGCAGTACTTC
CASSEQWGSYEQYF
>TRBV10-3|.|TRBJ1-2|.
TGTGCCATCAGTGGTGGCAGCGGTTATGGCTACACCTTC
CAISGGSGYGYTF
>TRBV10-1|.|TRBJ1-1|.
TGCGCCAGCAGTCTAGGTCCGAACACTGAAGCTTTCTTT
CASSLGPNTEAFF
>TRBV5-1|few|TRBJ1-3|.
TGCGCCAGCAGCTTGGAAGGCAGTCACTCTGGAAACACCATATATTTT
CASSLEGSHSGNTIYF
>TRBV27|few|TRBJ2-7|TRBD1
TGTGCCAGCAGCCGCGGACAGGGCGAGCAGTACTTC
CASSRGQGEQYF
>TRBV6-1|.|TRBJ2-2|.
TGTGCCAGCTTAAGGATTGAGGGGGCCGGGGAGCTGTTTTTT
CASLRIEGAGELFF
>TRBV6-6|.|TRBJ2-7|.
TGTGCCAGCAGTTACTCGGACACCTACGAGCAGTACTTC
CASSYSDTYEQYF
>TRBV5-4|.|TRBJ2-3|.
TGTGCCAGCAGCTTGATTAATAGCGGAACTAGCACAGATACGCAGTATTTT
CASSLINSGTSTDTQYF
>TRBV11-2|.|TRBJ2-5|.
TGTGCCAGCAGCTTAGAAGTGCGGGAAGAGACCCAGTACTTC
CASSLEVREETQYF
>TRBV11-3|.|TRBJ2-2|TRBD1
TGTGCCAGCAGCTTAAGACAGGGGAGTGGGGAGCTGTTTTTT
CASSLRQGSGELFF
>TRBV5-1|.|TRBJ2-7|TRBD2
TGCGCCAGCAGCTTGGCGCTAGCGGGTAAGCTTTACGAGCAGTACTTC
CASSLALAGKLYEQYF
>TRBV7-2|.|TRBJ2-1|.
TGTGCCAGCAGCCCCCGGACTGGAAGGGGGAATGAGCAGTTCTTC
CASSPRTGRGNEQFF
>TRBV30|.|TRBJ1-5|TRBD1
TGTGCCTGGAGTACGGGACAGGGCAGTCAGCCCCAGCATTTT
CAWSTGQGSQPQHF
>TRBV7-2|once|TRBJ2-5|TRBD1
TGTGCCAGCACCACAGGGGGCACAAAAGAGACCCAGTACTTC
CASTTGGTKETQYF
>TRBV11-2|once|TRBJ2-3|TRBD2
TGTGCCAGCAGCTTACAGGGACTAGCGGGAGGGGGATTCGATACGCAGTATTTT
CASSLQGLAGGGFDTQYF
>TRBV2|.|TRBJ1-1|.
TGTGCCAGCAGTGGTCCCAAAGGTGGCACTGAAGCTTTCTTT
CASSGPKGGTEAFF
>TRBV5-1|.|TRBJ2-3|.
TGCGCCAGCAGCCCCCCCCGGGGGAACACAGATACGCAGTATTTT
CASSPPRGNTDTQYF
>TRBV30|.|TRBJ1-2|.
TGTGCCTGGAATCCCCTAGGCTACACCTTC
CAWNPLGYTF
>TRBV6-4|.|TRBJ2-7|.
TGTGCCAGCAGTGACTCGAGTCCAGGACCTTTATACGAGCAGTACTTC
CASSDSSPGPLYEQYF
>TRBV5-1|.|TRBJ2-3|.
TGCGCCAGCGCACCCCGGTCGCCAAACACAGATACGCAGTATTTT
CASAPRSPNTDTQYF